The 21 T cell receptor beta chains in this list originate from one sample, sequenced in a study of CXCR3-negative and CXCR3-positive naive CD8 T cells. With UMI labels, 5' RACE was used to prepare the TRB cDNA libraries. One entry per CDR3 protein, without DNA, is what TCRdb gives after re-calling the 5' RACE reads. Its clone listing holds some 130,000 distinct CDR3 sequences. Sequenced: naive CXCR3- CD8+ T cells from blood. The subset here: CD45RO-CCR7+CD27+CD95- naive CD8+ T cells lacking CXCR3 (TNR3-). The receptors were sampled from a human donor in good health. Some clones in this sample may be carry-over from other donors' samples.

The chain carries TRBV27 and TRBJ2-1; checking the TCRdb D call of TRBD1 is not possible without DNA. The length of the CDR3 is 16 residues. Germline CDR1 and CDR2: MNHEY and SMNVEV (reference sequence). CDR3: CASSLILGGALNEQFF.

V gene TRBV20-1 combines with J gene TRBJ2-1; TCRdb's assignment of TRBD2 cannot be checked, as there is no DNA. The CDR3 has 17 amino acids. Germline CDR1 is DFQATT and CDR2 is SNEGSKA (reference sequence). CDR3 residues: CSALSPGLAGLYNEQFF.

V usage is TRBV10-2 and J usage is TRBJ2-1; TCRdb's assignment of TRBD1 cannot be checked, as there is no DNA. CDR1 and CDR2 from the germline V gene are WSHSY and SAAADI. This CDR3 is built from 19 residues. Here the CDR3 reads CASSEVGDRPGSSYNEQFF.

The V gene is TRBV15, the J gene TRBJ2-2; TCRdb's D call, TRBD1, is unchecked because there is no DNA. The CDR3 is made up of 14 amino acids. CDR1 is LNHNV and CDR2 is YYDKDF in the germline V gene (reference sequence). CDR3 loop: CATSVGVHTVELFF.

The chain combines TRBV10-3 with TRBJ2-1; TCRdb's assignment of TRBD1 cannot be checked, as there is no DNA. CDR1 and CDR2 from the germline V gene are ENHRY and SYGVKD. CDR3 length equals 15 residues. CDR3 amino acids: CAISEDRTSGDEQFF.

This chain joins TRBV28 and TRBJ2-1; TCRdb calls TRBD2, which cannot be checked without DNA. CDR1 and CDR2 from the germline V gene are MDHEN and SYDVKM. This CDR3 region has 15 residues. The CDR3: CASSSLAGGTREQFF.

The chain employs TRBV28 and TRBJ2-5; with no DNA, the TCRdb D assignment of TRBD1 cannot be verified. The CDR3 is 15 amino acids. From germline, CDR1 is MDHEN and CDR2 SYDVKM. The CDR3: CASSVLFRSRETQYF.

This chain joins TRBV28 and TRBJ1-2; TCRdb names TRBD1, which stays unverified in the absence of DNA. The CDR3 is made up of 14 amino acids. Germline V gene lookup returns CDR1 MDHEN and CDR2 SYDVKM. CDR3 sequence reads: CASSLRGAPYGYTF.

V is TRBV7-2 and J is TRBJ2-3; TCRdb lists TRBD2, though no DNA is available to test this call. Germline V lookup: CDR1 SGHTA, CDR2 FQGNSA. CDR3 length equals 15 residues. The CDR3 protein is CASSQTSGGVDTQYF. Combining the CDR3 with reference TRBV7-2 and TRBJ2-3 gives the whole variable domain GAGVSQSPSNKVTEKGKDVELRCDPISGHTALYWYRQSLGQGLEFLIYFQGNSAPDKSGLPSDRFSAERTGGSVSTLTIQRTQQEDSAVYLCASSQTSGGVDTQYFGPGTRLTVL.

This chain links TRBV21-1 with TRBJ1-5. TRBV21-1 is noted as a pseudogene. There are 14 residues in the CDR3. CDR3 residues: CASSMWGGGQPQHF.

V and J are TRBV4-1 and TRBJ1-2. Per germline, CDR1 MGHRA and CDR2 YSYEKL. The CDR3 sequence is 15 residues long. The CDR3 loop reads CASSQVSGTNYGYTF.

This sequence joins TRBV4-3 and TRBJ2-7; checking the TCRdb D call of TRBD1 is not possible without DNA. CDR1 LGHNA and CDR2 YSLEER come from the germline V gene. The CDR3 is 13 amino acids. The CDR3 is CASSQDEGGEQYF.

The chain recombines TRBV29-1 with TRBJ2-1; TCRdb's D call, TRBD1, is unchecked because there is no DNA. The germline gives CDR1 SQVTM, CDR2 ANQGSEA. This CDR3 is built from 14 residues. The CDR3 loop is CSVEGQGTYNEQFF.

The chain carries TRBV23-1 and TRBJ2-2. TRBV23-1 carries the ORF label, with uncertain function. The CDR3 runs 14 residues. The CDR3 loop reads CASSQLPHTGELFF.

This chain connects TRBV12-3 or TRBV12-4 to TRBJ2-1; the TRBD2 assignment by TCRdb is unverifiable without DNA. The CDR3 totals 15 residues. CDR3 in amino acids: CASRERGGTYNEQFF.

The rearrangement links TRBV5-6 to TRBJ2-4; with no DNA, the TCRdb D assignment of TRBD1 cannot be verified. CDR1 SGHDT and CDR2 YYEEEE come from the germline V gene. This CDR3 has 16 amino acids. The CDR3 loop is CASSLPPGGGEDIQYF.

V is TRBV29-1 and J is TRBJ2-1; the D gene TCRdb calls, TRBD1, cannot be checked with no DNA. The CDR3 consists of 11 residues. Germline V lookup: CDR1 SQVTM, CDR2 ANQGSEA. CDR3 loop: CSVNQGYEQFF.

The chain has TRBV7-9 and TRBJ2-3; with no DNA, the TCRdb D assignment of TRBD1 cannot be verified. This CDR3 spans 16 amino acids. Per the germline V gene, CDR1 is SEHNR and CDR2 is FQNEAQ (reference sequence). The CDR3 is CASSFSGGRHTDTQYF. The full variable domain, in which reference TRBV7-9 and TRBJ2-3 provide the parts outside the CDR3, is DTGVSQNPRHKITKRGQNVTFRCDPISEHNRLYWYRQTLGQGPEFLTYFQNEAQLEKSRLLSDRFSAERPKGSFSTLEIQRTEQGDSAMYLCASSFSGGRHTDTQYFGPGTRLTVL.

CDR3: CDSSLARTGGSYEQYF. V and J are TRBV13 and TRBJ2-7; checking the TCRdb D call of TRBD1 is not possible without DNA. Germline lookup yields CDR1 PRHDT and CDR2 FYEKMQ (reference sequence). This CDR3 has 16 amino acids.

The rearrangement uses TRBV12-3 or TRBV12-4 and TRBJ2-7; TCRdb lists TRBD1, though no DNA is available to test this call. The CDR3 is made up of 14 amino acids. The CDR3: CASSHPGGGYEQYF.

The V and J genes are TRBV29-1 and TRBJ2-7; checking the TCRdb D call of TRBD2 is not possible without DNA. Germline V gene lookup returns CDR1 SQVTM and CDR2 ANQGSEA. The CDR3 loop spans 12 amino acids. The CDR3 sequence: CSVDLEGYEQYF.